A selection of T cell receptor beta chains follows, all from one sample in a study of blood T cell repertoires in COVID-19. Sequenced by immunoSEQ multiplex PCR; TCRdb stores in-frame clones only, minus some. The sample lists about 65,000 clones, roughly 92% seen once, with about 3.1% in the top ten. Specimen: peripheral blood. These receptors all come from a man between 65 and 85 years old with active COVID-19. Both conserved end residues are part of each CDR3. A D gene is named only where the DNA matches it firmly. Clone size appears in some rows only: once, few, many, or a class for an expanded clone.

j_call,d_call,clone_size,v_call,cdr3_aa,cdr3_nt
TRBJ1-6,NA,once,TRBV12-5,CASGLVVSRGYNSPLHF,TGTGCTAGTGGTTTGGTAGTGTCCAGGGGCTACAATTCACCCCTCCACTTT
TRBJ2-3,NA,NA,TRBV4-1,CASSQGGAGRTDTQYF,TGCGCCAGCAGCCAAGGAGGCGCGGGACGTACAGATACGCAGTATTTT
TRBJ2-2,NA,NA,TRBV11-2,CASSLPGGSSTGELFF,TGTGCCAGCAGCTTACCGGGGGGCTCGAGCACCGGGGAGCTGTTTTTT
TRBJ2-1,TRBD1,NA,TRBV25-1,CASSEQGAFDNEQFF,TGTGCCAGCAGTGAACAGGGGGCGTTCGACAATGAGCAGTTCTTC
TRBJ2-7,NA,once,TRBV2,CASSVQSYEQYF,TGTGCCAGCAGTGTCCAGTCCTACGAGCAGTACTTC
TRBJ2-1,NA,NA,TRBV3-1/TRBV3-2,CASSQARGNEQFF,TGTGCCAGCAGCCAAGCCCGGGGCAATGAGCAGTTCTTC
TRBJ2-3,NA,NA,TRBV7-8,CASSHSVGQSTDTQYF,TGTGCCAGCAGTCATAGTGTAGGACAAAGCACAGATACGCAGTATTTT
TRBJ2-1,TRBD1,NA,TRBV7-2,CASSLVKGTGKNNEQFF,TGTGCCAGCAGCTTAGTAAAGGGGACAGGGAAGAACAATGAGCAGTTCTTC
TRBJ1-1,TRBD1,NA,TRBV7-9,CASSPSGTGSSTEAFF,TGTGCCAGCAGCCCGTCCGGGACAGGGTCGAGCACTGAAGCTTTCTTT
TRBJ2-3,TRBD2,NA,TRBV7-8,CASSPRTFLSGGTDTQYF,TGTGCCAGCAGCCCTAGGACCTTCCTTAGCGGGGGCACAGATACGCAGTATTTT
TRBJ1-2,TRBD1,NA,TRBV4-3,CASIKVKDREYGYTF,TGCGCCAGCATCAAGGTAAAGGACAGGGAATATGGCTACACCTTC
TRBJ1-2,TRBD1,NA,TRBV6-6,CASSYRQGSGYTF,TGTGCCAGCAGTTACAGACAGGGGAGTGGCTACACCTTC
TRBJ1-1,NA,NA,TRBV11-2,CASSVRDTEAFF,TGTGCCAGCAGCGTACGGGACACTGAAGCTTTCTTT
TRBJ2-2,TRBD2,NA,TRBV6-6,CASSPWTSRPGELFF,TGTGCCAGCAGTCCGTGGACTAGTCGGCCCGGGGAGCTGTTTTTT
TRBJ2-1,NA,few,TRBV3-1/TRBV3-2,CASSQVSTSYNEQFF,TGTGCCAGCAGCCAAGTGAGTACTTCCTACAATGAGCAGTTCTTC
TRBJ2-2,NA,NA,TRBV4-2,CASSQDLGRGGTGELFF,TGTGCCAGCAGCCAAGATCTAGGACGGGGTGGGACCGGGGAGCTGTTTTTT
TRBJ2-1,TRBD2,NA,TRBV5-1,CASSDPGLAGGPVLSEQFF,TGCGCCAGCAGCGACCCGGGACTAGCGGGGGGGCCGGTTCTTAGTGAGCAGTTCTTC